This T cell receptor (beta chain) appears in the sequencing data of a study of blood T cell repertoires in COVID-19. Study-level background: Sites across the United States, Italy and Spain contributed samples from acute and convalescent COVID-19. In each case, the material was cDNA or gDNA derived from T cells, B-cell-depleted T cells, or PBMCs.

Original processing methods: Amplifying reference gene primers gave estimates of nucleated cell counts. Profiling relied on immunoSEQ multiplex PCR, and the TCRdb table lists in-frame clones only, not all of them. V, J and clone size were drawn from that table, and D and trimming were deduced from the DNA. Of some 220,000 clones listed, roughly 86% are singletons. V lost 4 bases and J 5 bases, leaving 16 bases between the germline ends. Germline loops: CDR1 SGHAT, CDR2 FQNNGV. This CDR3 comprises 15 residues. J is TRBJ2-3 and V is TRBV11-2; a weak D match, TRBD1 (6 bases). This sequence was found in a man aged 45 to 65 with acute or convalescent COVID-19. Sequencing input: peripheral blood. The CDR3: CASSSTGPMVDTQYF. The DNA for the CDR3 is TGTGCCAGCAGCTCCACAGGGCCCATGGTAGATACGCAGTATTTT.